The clone carrying this TCR beta chain was seen a few times. No antigen is known for it. The authors ran a second PCR of about 6 to 12 cycles using a sample-barcoded 5' primer and a J-beta primer mix. All samples yielded 3 million or more CDR3-containing paired-end reads. Each CDR3 protein gets one entry after TCRdb re-called the 5' RACE reads with MiXCR. The profile shows around 1,500,000 distinct CDR3 sequences, under 30% of them singletons. The sample belongs to a study of blood T cells in healthy people across ages. CDR3 length: 16 amino acids. V lost 3 bases and J lost 0, with 14 bases in between. Germline loops: CDR1 LGHNT, CDR2 FRNRAP. Study observations and caveats: The recorded TCR beta diversity per million T cells decreased in a roughly linear manner with age.

The sample taken for sequencing was blood. The sequence came from a woman aged 25 to 45 in good health. This rearrangement joins TRBV12-5 to TRBJ1-1; the D gene is possibly TRBD1 (6 bases). DNA of the CDR3: TGTGCTAGTGGTTTCTGGACAGTACGCATGAACACTGAAGCTTTCTTT. It encodes CASGFWTVRMNTEAFF.